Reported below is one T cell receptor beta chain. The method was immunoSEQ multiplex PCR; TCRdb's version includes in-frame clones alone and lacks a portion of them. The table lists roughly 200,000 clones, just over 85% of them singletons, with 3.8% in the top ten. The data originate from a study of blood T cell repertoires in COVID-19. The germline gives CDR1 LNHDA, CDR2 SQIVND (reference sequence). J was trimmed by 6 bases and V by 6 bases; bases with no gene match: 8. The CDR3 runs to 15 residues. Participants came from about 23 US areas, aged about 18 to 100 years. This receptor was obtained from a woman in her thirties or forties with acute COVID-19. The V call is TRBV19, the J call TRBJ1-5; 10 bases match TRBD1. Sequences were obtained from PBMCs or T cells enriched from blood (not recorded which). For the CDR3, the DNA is TGTGCCAGTAGCCCCAGGGGACAGGGGAGTCAGCCCCAGCATTTT. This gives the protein CASSPRGQGSQPQHF.